The rows below give T cell receptor beta chains drawn from one sample of a study of blood T cell repertoires in COVID-19. Clones were read by immunoSEQ multiplex PCR, and TCRdb kept only the in-frame ones, dropping some. The sample shows about 14,000 clones, approximately 91% of them seen only once. The sequencing input was peripheral blood. All receptors derive from a human donor in a cohort sampled during active COVID-19. Each CDR3 is given with its conserved first and last residue. The D gene is left open where the match is weak. Size is stated for part of the rows, as once, few or many counts, or as a class when the clone is expanded.

length	J	V	D	size	CDR3	DNA
17	TRBJ2-2	TRBV7-2	TRBD2	-	CASSSLLAGGYSGELFF	TGTGCCAGCAGCTCGCTACTAGCGGGGGGGTATTCCGGGGAGCTGTTTTTT
14	TRBJ1-5	TRBV28	-	-	CATQHVGDTQPQHF	TGTGCCACTCAACACGTTGGGGACACTCAGCCCCAGCATTTT
16	TRBJ1-2	TRBV28	-	few	CASRVDRTANYYGYTF	TGTGCCAGCAGGGTAGACCGGACAGCTAATTACTATGGCTACACCTTC
15	TRBJ2-4	TRBV18	TRBD1	-	CASSRPTGEENIQYF	TGTGCCAGCTCACGCCCGACAGGGGAAGAAAACATTCAGTACTTC
12	TRBJ2-5	TRBV11-2	-	-	CASSSYQETQYF	TGTGCCAGCAGCTCGTACCAAGAGACCCAGTACTTC
16	TRBJ2-3	TRBV5-1	TRBD1	-	CASSLGAGQGIDTQYF	TGCGCCAGCAGCTTGGGTGCGGGACAGGGTATAGATACGCAGTATTTT
16	TRBJ2-7	TRBV5-1	TRBD1	-	CASSFSGTGVWDEQYF	TGCGCCAGCAGCTTCTCCGGGACAGGGGTTTGGGACGAGCAGTACTTC
16	TRBJ2-2	TRBV27	-	once	CASSLWSDLRTGELFF	TGTGCCAGCAGTTTATGGTCGGACTTGCGCACCGGGGAGCTGTTTTTT
16	TRBJ2-5	TRBV5-1	-	once	CASSFAPGQNQETQYF	TGCGCCAGCAGCTTCGCCCCCGGACAGAACCAAGAGACCCAGTACTTC
15	TRBJ2-7	TRBV3-1/TRBV3-2	-	-	CASSQVDGGHRGQYF	TGTGCCAGCAGCCAAGTCGACGGCGGGCACCGGGGGCAGTACTTC
14	TRBJ2-7	TRBV5-1	-	-	CASSLGDKYSEQYF	TGCGCCAGCAGCTTAGGGGACAAATACTCCGAGCAGTACTTC
19	TRBJ1-6	TRBV7-9	-	-	CASSYLQGFGFFGNSPLHF	TGTGCCAGCAGCTACCTACAGGGCTTCGGTTTTTTCGGGAATTCACCCCTCCACTTT
16	TRBJ1-5	TRBV7-9	TRBD1	-	CASSLGGRGGNQPQHF	TGTGCCAGCAGCTTAGGTGGCAGGGGGGGCAATCAGCCCCAGCATTTT
14	TRBJ2-1	TRBV5-1	TRBD2	-	CASGRTSGSNEQFF	TGCGCCAGCGGACGGACTAGCGGGAGCAATGAGCAGTTCTTC
17	TRBJ2-1	TRBV6-2/TRBV6-3	-	-	CASSNRGRATVGNEQFF	TGTGCCAGCAGTAATCGAGGGCGGGCGACGGTCGGCAATGAGCAGTTCTTC
16	TRBJ1-2	TRBV7-8	-	-	CASSPRAGGKNYGYTF	TGTGCCAGCAGCCCCAGGGCGGGGGGGAAGAACTATGGCTACACCTTC
14	TRBJ1-2	TRBV27	-	-	CASSLSTKTAGYTF	TGTGCCAGCAGTTTATCCACTAAGACAGCAGGCTACACCTTC
17	TRBJ2-5	TRBV2	TRBD2	-	CASSADLASGTQETQYF	TGTGCCAGCAGTGCCGATTTGGCTAGCGGTACCCAAGAGACCCAGTACTTC
12	TRBJ1-1	TRBV10-1	-	once	CASSESGTEVFF	TGCGCCAGCAGTGAGTCGGGGACTGAAGTTTTCTTT
13	TRBJ1-3	TRBV7-9	-	-	CASSLAGGDTIYF	TGTGCCAGCAGCTTAGCAGGGGGTGACACCATATATTTT
13	TRBJ1-6	TRBV6-5	-	once	CASTERGNSPLHF	TGTGCCAGCACCGAAAGGGGGAATTCACCCCTCCACTTT
16	TRBJ2-6	TRBV19	TRBD1	-	CASTRDSLSGANVLTF	TGTGCCAGTACCCGGGACAGCCTCTCTGGGGCCAACGTCCTGACTTTC
13	TRBJ1-2	TRBV12-3/TRBV12-4	TRBD1	-	CASTSEGARGYTF	TGTGCCAGCACGTCTGAGGGGGCGCGTGGCTACACCTTC
15	TRBJ2-7	TRBV28	TRBD1	few	CASRGEDRGLYEQYF	TGTGCCAGCAGGGGGGAAGACAGGGGCCTCTACGAGCAGTACTTC
18	TRBJ1-3	TRBV19	TRBD1	-	CASSPGRDRGPSGNTIYF	TGTGCCAGTAGTCCAGGCCGGGACAGGGGGCCGTCTGGAAACACCATATATTTT
13	TRBJ1-1	TRBV10-1	TRBD1	-	CASSAGGRAEAFF	TGCGCCAGCAGTGCAGGGGGGAGAGCTGAAGCTTTCTTT
13	TRBJ2-7	TRBV12-3/TRBV12-4	-	-	CASSLPQVFEQYF	TGTGCCAGCAGTTTACCCCAGGTTTTTGAGCAGTACTTC
15	TRBJ2-5	TRBV6-5	-	-	CASSPLSVYQETQYF	TGTGCCAGCAGTCCCCTCTCTGTCTACCAAGAGACCCAGTACTTC
11	TRBJ1-4	TRBV10-2	-	-	CASSGAEKLFF	TGCGCCAGCAGTGGGGCGGAAAAACTGTTTTTT
14	TRBJ1-2	TRBV28	-	once	CASSLGQRNYGYTF	TGTGCCAGCAGTCTTGGTCAGCGCAACTATGGCTACACCTTC
14	TRBJ2-1	TRBV19	-	-	CASSIDRGWNEQFF	TGTGCCAGTAGTATAGATCGGGGTTGGAATGAGCAGTTCTTC
16	TRBJ2-1	TRBV7-2	-	once	CASSSGTNYRYNEQFF	TGTGCCAGCAGCTCCGGGACAAATTATCGCTACAATGAGCAGTTCTTC
17	TRBJ2-4	TRBV5-1	-	-	CASTFGPGKERKNIQYF	TGCGCCAGCACCTTTGGGCCGGGGAAAGAACGCAAAAACATTCAGTACTTC
14	TRBJ2-4	TRBV9	-	-	CASSAQGAKNIQYF	TGTGCCAGCAGTGCGCAGGGAGCCAAAAACATTCAGTACTTC
15	TRBJ1-1	TRBV10-1	-	-	CASSESMGGNTEAFF	TGCGCCAGCAGTGAGTCGATGGGGGGGAACACTGAAGCTTTCTTT
17	TRBJ2-5	TRBV5-4	TRBD2	-	CASSRGLAGGYQETQYF	TGTGCCAGCAGCCGGGGGCTAGCGGGAGGGTACCAAGAGACCCAGTACTTC
15	TRBJ1-5	TRBV7-6	-	-	CASSLGQVGLQPQHF	TGTGCCAGCAGCTTAGGTCAGGTGGGACTTCAGCCCCAGCATTTT
14	TRBJ2-1	TRBV5-1	TRBD1	-	CASSFGQGGNEQFF	TGCGCCAGCAGCTTCGGACAGGGCGGCAATGAGCAGTTCTTC
13	TRBJ2-5	TRBV10-3	TRBD2	-	CAIRGLAGGPQYF	TGTGCCATCAGAGGACTAGCGGGGGGGCCCCAGTACTTC
13	TRBJ2-7	TRBV7-9	-	-	CASRQGAAYEQYF	TGTGCCAGCAGACAGGGAGCAGCCTACGAGCAGTACTTC
14	TRBJ2-2	TRBV5-4	-	-	CASSLERVPRELFF	TGTGCCAGCAGCTTGGAGCGGGTACCGAGGGAGCTGTTTTTT
13	TRBJ1-2	TRBV24-1	TRBD1	-	CATDSGTGNGYTF	TGTGCCACCGATTCCGGGACAGGGAATGGCTACACCTTC
14	TRBJ1-1	TRBV19	-	-	CASSISWGRTEAFF	TGTGCCAGTAGTATTAGTTGGGGCCGCACTGAAGCTTTCTTT
20	TRBJ2-6	TRBV6-4	TRBD2	once	CAANRGGASGRSSGANVLTF	TGTGCCGCCAACCGCGGTGGGGCTAGCGGGAGGAGCTCTGGGGCCAACGTCCTGACTTTC
15	TRBJ1-1	TRBV10-3	TRBD1	-	CAISESDRGDTEAFF	TGTGCCATCAGTGAGTCGGACAGGGGGGACACTGAAGCTTTCTTT
18	TRBJ1-4	TRBV19	TRBD1	-	CASRRTGQQPATNEKLFF	TGTGCCAGTAGGCGGACAGGGCAACAGCCTGCAACTAATGAAAAACTGTTTTTT
17	TRBJ2-7	TRBV5-1	TRBD1	-	CASSWAPTGVAGYEQYF	TGCGCCAGCAGCTGGGCCCCGACAGGGGTCGCCGGGTACGAGCAGTACTTC
16	TRBJ2-3	TRBV28	TRBD2	-	CASIQAGAGGTDTQYF	TGTGCCAGCATTCAAGCGGGGGCCGGGGGCACAGATACGCAGTATTTT
18	TRBJ2-1	TRBV10-1	-	once	CARRSQDSICSHYNEQFF	TGCGCCAGACGCTCCCAAGACAGCATATGTTCTCATTACAATGAGCAGTTCTTC
12	TRBJ1-1	TRBV7-9	-	-	CASSVGQRRAFF	TGTGCCAGCAGCGTTGGACAGAGAAGGGCTTTCTTT